This T cell receptor (beta chain) comes out of a study of shared clonotypes between healthy human individuals (dated by TCRdb to about 2020). Regarding the research as a whole: The cohort included three men and a couple of women between 18 and 49 years of age. For each donor, CD4 naive and CD4 memory were each given three plates, CD8 naive was given two plates, and CD8 memory was given one plate. To estimate repertoire size and how much clonotypes are shared between individuals, the study performed deep sequencing of blood TCR repertoires from five healthy adults. Libraries were prepared and TCR repertoires were sequenced by different laboratories using diverse techniques, in order to increase sequencing depth and limit assay-specific biases. Each donor's leukapheresis produced roughly between roughly 0.94 and 9.5 billion PBMCs. Points the paper makes about the study in general: Sampling was restricted to blood, and TCR repertoires in tissue are likely to differ from TCR repertoires in blood. Naive subsets generally had larger estimated clonotype richness than memory subsets. The genetic and exposure-history diversity represented was limited by the small number of donors. Clonotypes shared by all four sorted-subset donors showed higher generation probabilities than non-shared clonotypes. Pairwise subsampling led to the expectation that sequencing depth would affect the degree of clonotype sharing among donors. Rarefaction of sorted-subset datasets indicated incomplete sequencing despite the large sequencing depth. When a handful of donors were compared, the shared fraction of clonotypes was about 5% for naive CD4, 3.5% to 4% for naive CD8, about 2.4% for memory CD4, and roughly 0.43% for memory CD8.

Compared with germline, V lacks 1 base and J lacks 3 bases; bases without a gene match: 14. The CDR3, cysteine through phenylalanine, is 18 amino acids long. Only the CDR3 DNA stays, 54 bases, in frame from base 1. CDR1 and CDR2 are drawn from the germline V gene (reference sequence): SEHNR, FQNEAQ. Using the deep immunoSEQ assay, multiplex PCR amplified TCR CDR3 regions from genomic DNA. For each cell subset, the extracted genomic DNA was distributed evenly across all wells of several immunoSEQ 96-well plates, and each plate served as one replicate. For sorted subsets, 150 to 250 ng genomic DNA, equal to tens of thousands of T cell genomes, was loaded into each replicate PCR. Purified libraries were measured with a Qubit 3.0 fluorometer, size-checked on a Bioanalyzer 2100, and measured again with the KAPA Library Quantification kit. Every immunoSEQ 96-well plate was sequenced on a dedicated single-read 150-cycle Illumina NextSeq 550 flow cell. On the authors' methods: Because the immunoSEQ output held only junctional sequences and lacked quality scores, the filtering could not match the filtering applied to full-length reads. To assign V/J genes and CDR3, sequences were annotated using PyIR, a Python wrapper for IgBLAST v1.9, with IMGT germline references. Any read was removed if the V/J assignment was weak (E-value above 1e-6), the CDR3 was missing, or the read contained stop codons, out-of-frame junctions, or ambiguous translated residues. V3J clonotypes were defined by identical inferred V gene, J gene, and CDR3 amino acid sequence. Percentage overlap between repertoires was calculated by dividing the number of shared unique clonotypes by the size of the smaller repertoire. RTK rarefaction, the Chao1 estimator, and Recon v2.1 estimates of unobserved clonotypes were used to assess repertoire richness. For all TCRbeta clonotypes obtained by the gDNA method from four donors, generation probabilities were computed with OLGA. Imported from immuneACCESS, the table was reduced by TCRdb to in-frame sequences with V and J called. These copies leave out some clones; in studies compared against another copy, an unresolved V gene accounts for under half, and the cause of the remainder is not known. From that table come the V and J calls and clone size; the DNA was used to work out D and trimming. The sample includes roughly 2,300,000 clones, with about nine tenths observed a single time. The top ten clones comprise approximately 0.4% of the sample.

The donors were healthy, HIV-negative adults who had no recently reported acute infections or vaccinations. Only Caucasian adults living in Nashville, Tennessee, USA were represented among the donors. Magnetic negative selection was used to enrich CD4+ T cells, after which naive cells were positively selected on CD45RA and the negative fraction became the memory subset. Blood was obtained by leukapheresis, after which PBMCs were separated by Ficoll-Histopaque density gradient centrifugation and cryopreserved in liquid nitrogen vapor phase. Analytical flow cytometry was used to check the purity and quantity of every magnetically sorted T cell population. From each sorted fraction, genomic DNA was isolated and quantified by UV absorbance on a Nanodrop 2000c. On this clone itself: There is no known antigen for this receptor. No qualities accompany the bases; no much larger clone lies one base away.

Sequenced: naive CD4+ T cells from PBMCs. Read against the paper, the sample's cell subset or site label means: CD45RA+ positively selected. This clonotype was sampled from a young man in good health. Some clones in this sample may be carry-over from other donors' samples. This chain joins TRBV7-9 to TRBJ1-1; 7 junctional bases match TRBD1. The CDR3: CASSLDHGLRGRDTEAFF. The DNA reads TGTGCCAGCAGCTTAGATCACGGGTTGAGGGGGCGGGACACTGAAGCTTTCTTT.